This entry lists 5 T cell receptor beta chains sequenced from one sample in a study of blood T cells in healthy people across ages. A sample-barcoded 5' primer and a J-beta primer mix were used in a second PCR of about 6 to 11 cycles. TCRdb itself ran the 5' RACE reads through MiXCR, one entry per CDR3 protein. The sample records hundreds of thousands of distinct CDR3 sequences, about 30% being singletons. Sequencing was done on a sample of blood. These receptors were obtained from a woman aged 80 or over in good health.

The chain links TRBV7-2 to TRBJ2-1; 9 bases map to TRBD2. The V segment lost 5 bases and the J segment 4 bases; nucleotides outside the gene matches: 6. Germline CDR1 and CDR2: SGHTA and FQGNSA. The CDR3 loop spans 15 amino acids. In DNA form, the CDR3 reads TGTGCCAGCAGCCGTAGCGGGAGTGAATACAATGAGCAGTTCTTC. It is translated as CASSRSGSEYNEQFF. Full variable domain (rest looked up from reference TRBV7-2 and TRBJ2-1): GAGVSQSPSNKVTEKGKDVELRCDPISGHTALYWYRQSLGQGLEFLIYFQGNSAPDKSGLPSDRFSAERTGGSVSTLTIQRTQQEDSAVYLCASSRSGSEYNEQFFGPGTRLTVL.

This clonotype was found many times. The chain couples TRBV6-5 to TRBJ2-1, with 12 nucleotides matching TRBD1. V lost 5 bases and J lost 4; bases outside the gene matches: 6. Germline V CDR1 and CDR2: MNHEY, SVGAGI. The length of the CDR3 is 16 residues. This CDR3 reads CASSRDRGRKYNEQFF. In nucleotides, the CDR3 is TGTGCCAGCAGTCGGGACAGGGGGCGAAAATACAATGAGCAGTTCTTC.

The chain links TRBV28 to TRBJ1-2; tentatively, D is TRBD1 (6 bases). Germline loops: CDR1 MDHEN, CDR2 SYDVKM. The CDR3 is made up of 14 amino acids. V was trimmed by 5 bases and J by 5 bases, leaving 15 bases between them. CDR3 region: CASSPLYQGYGYTF. As DNA, the CDR3 is TGTGCCAGCAGTCCCCTCTATCAGGGGTATGGCTACACCTTC.

This clonotype was recorded many times. This chain joins TRBV27 and TRBJ2-5, with no clear D. This CDR3 has 15 amino acids. Between the trimmed V and J ends, which lost 1 base and 2 bases, there was a span of 11 bases. Germline-derived CDR1 and CDR2 are MNHEY and SMNVEV (reference sequence). The CDR3 bases are TGTGCCAGCAGTTTATTTTACCAGAATCAAGAGACCCAGTACTTC. Translated: CASSLFYQNQETQYF.

The chain combines TRBV5-1 with TRBJ1-1; possibly TRBD1 for D (5 bases). Trimming left V 0 bases short and J 10 bases short, with 7 bases between. The CDR3 covers 11 residues. In germline, CDR1 is SGHRS, CDR2 YFSETQ. The CDR3 reads CASSLDGGAFF. CDR3 nucleotide sequence: TGCGCCAGCAGCTTGGATGGGGGAGCTTTCTTT.